This paragraph covers one T cell receptor beta chain sequence. CDR3 length: 12 residues. Trimming took 8 bases from V and 8 from J, leaving 16 bases between them. CDR1 and CDR2 from the germline V gene are SGDLS and YYNGEE. The data are from a study of blood T cell repertoires in COVID-19. Study summary: Samples of COVID-19 (acute and convalescent) were obtained from the United States, Italy and Spain. In each case, the material was cDNA or gDNA derived from T cells, B-cell-depleted T cells, or PBMCs.

Only in-frame clones appear in the TCRdb table, and some are missing; sequencing was by immunoSEQ multiplex PCR. This table has some 76,000 clones, approximately 80% appearing once. The TCR was taken from a woman aged 60 to 75 with acute or convalescent COVID-19. Material: peripheral blood. This sequence joins TRBV9 and TRBJ1-2; maybe TRBD1 (6 bases). In nucleotides, the CDR3 is TGTGCCAGTTACAGGGAGTTCTACGGCTACACCTTC. Translating gives CASYREFYGYTF.